Listed below are T cell receptor beta chains from one sample, sequenced in a study of blood T cells in healthy people across ages. TCRdb re-derived calls from the 5' RACE reads in MiXCR, one entry per CDR3 protein. The data show approximately 1,100,000 distinct CDR3 sequences, around 43% seen once. The sequenced sample consisted of blood. These receptors were taken from a woman in her fifties or sixties in good health. Each CDR3 is given with its conserved first and last residue. A D gene is named only where the DNA matches it firmly. Size is omitted from some rows. Given values are once, few, many or a class for expanded clones.

J gene: TRBJ2-1
V gene: TRBV20-1
D gene: TRBD2
clone size: -
CDR3 DNA: TGCAGTGCTAGCCGAGGGACTAGCGGGGCCTACAATGAGCAGTTCTTC
CDR3 protein: CSASRGTSGAYNEQFF

J gene: TRBJ2-7
V gene: TRBV29-1
D gene: -
clone size: many
CDR3 DNA: TGCAGCGTGAGGACGGGAAGGATGTACGAGCAGTACTTC
CDR3 protein: CSVRTGRMYEQYF

J gene: TRBJ2-7
V gene: TRBV27
D gene: -
clone size: -
CDR3 DNA: TGTGCCAGCAGGGGGACACTGGTTTACGAGCAGTACTTC
CDR3 protein: CASRGTLVYEQYF

J gene: TRBJ2-2
V gene: TRBV12-1
D gene: -
clone size: -
CDR3 DNA: TGTGCCAGCAGTGATACAGGGGTGGAAACCGGGGAGCTGTTTTTT
CDR3 protein: CASSDTGVETGELFF

J gene: TRBJ2-7
V gene: TRBV29-1
D gene: -
clone size: -
CDR3 DNA: TGCAGCGTTGAAGATCTGGGGGCGAATGGGGGGTACGAGCAGTACTTC
CDR3 protein: CSVEDLGANGGYEQYF

J gene: TRBJ2-2
V gene: TRBV9
D gene: -
clone size: -
CDR3 DNA: TGTGCCAGCAGCGTAGCGGTGACTACCGGGGAGCTGTTTTTT
CDR3 protein: CASSVAVTTGELFF

J gene: TRBJ2-7
V gene: TRBV7-9
D gene: TRBD1
clone size: -
CDR3 DNA: TGTGCCAGCAGCCCACGGAGCCGGGACAGGGGGTACTACGAGCAGTACTTC
CDR3 protein: CASSPRSRDRGYYEQYF

J gene: TRBJ1-1
V gene: TRBV20-1
D gene: -
clone size: -
CDR3 DNA: TGCAGCGTCTCGACGGTCAACACTGAAGCTTTCTTT
CDR3 protein: CSVSTVNTEAFF

J gene: TRBJ2-5
V gene: TRBV20-1
D gene: -
clone size: -
CDR3 DNA: TGCAGTGCTAGAGACGGACTGGTGGGGGATGAGCAGTACTTC
CDR3 protein: CSARDGLVGDEQYF

J gene: TRBJ2-7
V gene: TRBV10-3
D gene: TRBD2
clone size: few
CDR3 DNA: TGTGCCATCAGTGAGTCAAGCGGGAGGTACGAGCAGTACTTC
CDR3 protein: CAISESSGRYEQYF

J gene: TRBJ2-7
V gene: TRBV12-3/TRBV12-4
D gene: TRBD1
clone size: -
CDR3 DNA: TGTGCCAGCAGGACCGGGACAGGGGGGAGCGAGCAGTACTTC
CDR3 protein: CASRTGTGGSEQYF

J gene: TRBJ2-7
V gene: TRBV28
D gene: -
clone size: few
CDR3 DNA: TGTGCCAGCAGTTTAGTTGGGGGGACCTACGAGCAGTACTTC
CDR3 protein: CASSLVGGTYEQYF

J gene: TRBJ2-3
V gene: TRBV5-1
D gene: -
clone size: -
CDR3 DNA: TGCGCCAGCAGCTTGGCCGGGGGCGGGGAAAGCACAGATACGCAGTATTTT
CDR3 protein: CASSLAGGGESTDTQYF

J gene: TRBJ2-5
V gene: TRBV20-1
D gene: TRBD2
clone size: -
CDR3 DNA: TGCAGTGCCAACCCCTGGACTAGCGGAGTGGGGATAGAGACCCAGTACTTC
CDR3 protein: CSANPWTSGVGIETQYF

J gene: TRBJ2-7
V gene: TRBV9
D gene: TRBD2
clone size: -
CDR3 DNA: TGTGCCAGCAGCTCTGGGAGGGGTTGGGGTCTAGCGGGAGAGGGCGAGCAGTACTTC
CDR3 protein: CASSSGRGWGLAGEGEQYF

J gene: TRBJ2-3
V gene: TRBV6-5
D gene: TRBD2
clone size: -
CDR3 DNA: TGTGCCGGCAGTTACTCCGGACAACTAGCGGGGGAAACAGATACGCAGTATTTT
CDR3 protein: CAGSYSGQLAGETDTQYF

J gene: TRBJ2-3
V gene: TRBV4-1
D gene: -
clone size: many
CDR3 DNA: TGCGCCAGCAGCCAATGGGTGCGGGGTAGCGATACGCAGTATTTT
CDR3 protein: CASSQWVRGSDTQYF

J gene: TRBJ1-2
V gene: TRBV21-1
D gene: -
clone size: -
CDR3 DNA: TGTGCCAGCAGCAAACGGATACAGGGCTACACCTTC
CDR3 protein: CASSKRIQGYTF

J gene: TRBJ2-2
V gene: TRBV28
D gene: TRBD2
clone size: -
CDR3 DNA: TGTGCCAGCAGCCCGGGCCTACTAGCGGACACCGGGGAGCTGTTTTTT
CDR3 protein: CASSPGLLADTGELFF

J gene: TRBJ2-1
V gene: TRBV11-1
D gene: -
clone size: once
CDR3 DNA: TGTGCCAGCAGCTTCATCAAGCGGGACAAGGATGGGCAGTTCTTC
CDR3 protein: CASSFIKRDKDGQFF

J gene: TRBJ2-5
V gene: TRBV20-1
D gene: -
clone size: -
CDR3 DNA: TGCAGTGCTAGATCGCTTGGGGGGTCTGAGCAGTACTTC
CDR3 protein: CSARSLGGSEQYF

J gene: TRBJ2-3
V gene: TRBV29-1
D gene: -
clone size: -
CDR3 DNA: TGCAGCGCCGCCGGAGGGGGGCTGCTAGCTACAGATACGCAGTATTTT
CDR3 protein: CSAAGGGLLATDTQYF

J gene: TRBJ2-3
V gene: TRBV27
D gene: -
clone size: few
CDR3 DNA: TGTGCCAGCAGTGACGGGGGCCATGCGCAGTATTTT
CDR3 protein: CASSDGGHAQYF

J gene: TRBJ2-5
V gene: TRBV12-3/TRBV12-4
D gene: -
clone size: -
CDR3 DNA: TGTGCCAGCAGTCGGGACGGGGGAGAGACCCAGTACTTC
CDR3 protein: CASSRDGGETQYF

J gene: TRBJ2-7
V gene: TRBV7-3
D gene: -
clone size: -
CDR3 DNA: TGTGCCAGCAGCAGACTTAGCGGTGACAATGAGCAGTACTTC
CDR3 protein: CASSRLSGDNEQYF

J gene: TRBJ1-1
V gene: TRBV7-2
D gene: TRBD1
clone size: -
CDR3 DNA: TGTGCCAGCAGTTACGACAGGGACACTGAAGCTTTCTTT
CDR3 protein: CASSYDRDTEAFF

J gene: TRBJ2-1
V gene: TRBV11-2
D gene: TRBD2
clone size: -
CDR3 DNA: TGTGCCAGCAGCCCCAGGCGAATACTAGCGGTAAACAATGAGCAGTTCTTC
CDR3 protein: CASSPRRILAVNNEQFF

J gene: TRBJ2-7
V gene: TRBV4-2
D gene: TRBD2
clone size: -
CDR3 DNA: TGTGCCAGCAGCCAAAATCACGACACTAGCGGGAGAGTAAACGAGCAGTACTTC
CDR3 protein: CASSQNHDTSGRVNEQYF

J gene: TRBJ1-5
V gene: TRBV12-3/TRBV12-4
D gene: -
clone size: -
CDR3 DNA: TGTGCCAGCAGTTTAGCGCCGGAACAGCTCAATCAGCCCCAGCATTTT
CDR3 protein: CASSLAPEQLNQPQHF

J gene: TRBJ1-1
V gene: TRBV9
D gene: -
clone size: -
CDR3 DNA: TGTGCCAGCAGCGTCAGGGTGGCGAACACTGAAGCTTTCTTT
CDR3 protein: CASSVRVANTEAFF

J gene: TRBJ2-5
V gene: TRBV7-2
D gene: TRBD2
clone size: few
CDR3 DNA: TGTGCCAGCAGCTCTACTAGCGGGAGGGGGGAGACCCAGTACTTC
CDR3 protein: CASSSTSGRGETQYF

J gene: TRBJ2-3
V gene: TRBV29-1
D gene: TRBD2
clone size: -
CDR3 DNA: TGCAGCGTCCGGACTAGCGGGATGACAGATACGCAGTATTTT
CDR3 protein: CSVRTSGMTDTQYF

J gene: TRBJ1-4
V gene: TRBV29-1
D gene: TRBD1
clone size: few
CDR3 DNA: TGCAGCGTGGGACAGGCGGCTAATGAAAAACTGTTTTTT
CDR3 protein: CSVGQAANEKLFF

J gene: TRBJ2-7
V gene: TRBV6-5
D gene: -
clone size: -
CDR3 DNA: TGTGCCAGCAGCCTCCGACCAAAAGTAGGGACCTACGAGCAGTACTTC
CDR3 protein: CASSLRPKVGTYEQYF

J gene: TRBJ2-4
V gene: TRBV12-3/TRBV12-4
D gene: -
clone size: few
CDR3 DNA: TGTGCCAGCAGGGGGTACGCCAAAAACATTCAGTACTTC
CDR3 protein: CASRGYAKNIQYF

J gene: TRBJ2-5
V gene: TRBV12-3/TRBV12-4
D gene: TRBD1
clone size: few
CDR3 DNA: TGTGCCAGCACCCAGGGTGGGACAGAAGAGACCCAGTACTTC
CDR3 protein: CASTQGGTEETQYF

J gene: TRBJ2-3
V gene: TRBV20-1
D gene: TRBD2
clone size: few
CDR3 DNA: TGCAGTGCTATTAACCGACTAGCGAGTACACATACGCAGTATTTT
CDR3 protein: CSAINRLASTHTQYF

J gene: TRBJ1-6
V gene: TRBV27
D gene: TRBD1
clone size: -
CDR3 DNA: TGTGCCAGCAGTTTTTACACAGGGGATTCACCCCTCCACTTT
CDR3 protein: CASSFYTGDSPLHF

J gene: TRBJ2-2
V gene: TRBV6-2/TRBV6-3
D gene: -
clone size: once
CDR3 DNA: TGTGCCAGCAGCAAGTTTTCGGGAGAGGACACCGGGGAGCTGTTTTTT
CDR3 protein: CASSKFSGEDTGELFF

J gene: TRBJ2-5
V gene: TRBV2
D gene: TRBD1
clone size: -
CDR3 DNA: TGTGCCAGCAGTGAAGAAGAGGCGACAGGGCCTCGATTGGGTGAGCAGTACTTC
CDR3 protein: CASSEEEATGPRLGEQYF

J gene: TRBJ2-7
V gene: TRBV27
D gene: -
clone size: few
CDR3 DNA: TGTGCCAGCGCCGAGGCGGTAAACTACGAGCAGTACTTC
CDR3 protein: CASAEAVNYEQYF

J gene: TRBJ1-2
V gene: TRBV6-5
D gene: TRBD1
clone size: -
CDR3 DNA: TGTGCCAGCAGGTCCGGGACAGAGAACTATGGCTACACCTTC
CDR3 protein: CASRSGTENYGYTF

J gene: TRBJ1-6
V gene: TRBV6-1
D gene: -
clone size: -
CDR3 DNA: TGTGCCAGCAGTGAAGGCCCCAGCGTCAGTTCACCCCTCCACTTT
CDR3 protein: CASSEGPSVSSPLHF

J gene: TRBJ2-7
V gene: TRBV7-9
D gene: TRBD1
clone size: -
CDR3 DNA: TGTGCCAGCAGCTTGCCCGAGGGACAGGGACCCCACGAGCAGTACTTC
CDR3 protein: CASSLPEGQGPHEQYF

J gene: TRBJ1-5
V gene: TRBV4-2
D gene: -
clone size: -
CDR3 DNA: TGTGCCAGCAGCCAAGATTATCAGTTCAATCAGCCCCAGCATTTT
CDR3 protein: CASSQDYQFNQPQHF

J gene: TRBJ2-3
V gene: TRBV20-1
D gene: -
clone size: once
CDR3 DNA: TGCAGTGCTAGACCCCCCGGACGTACAGATACGCAGTATTTT
CDR3 protein: CSARPPGRTDTQYF

J gene: TRBJ2-5
V gene: TRBV12-5
D gene: TRBD2
clone size: -
CDR3 DNA: TGTGCTAGTGGTTTGGTTGGCGGGAGGGAGACCCAGTACTTC
CDR3 protein: CASGLVGGRETQYF

J gene: TRBJ2-7
V gene: TRBV5-1
D gene: -
clone size: -
CDR3 DNA: TGCGCCAGCAGCGGGCAGGTTCGTCCCTACGAGCAGTACTTC
CDR3 protein: CASSGQVRPYEQYF

J gene: TRBJ2-7
V gene: TRBV9
D gene: -
clone size: few
CDR3 DNA: TGTGCCAGCAGCCCACGTAACGTCCCCTACGAGCAGTACTTC
CDR3 protein: CASSPRNVPYEQYF

J gene: TRBJ2-3
V gene: TRBV6-1
D gene: -
clone size: -
CDR3 DNA: TGTGCCAGCAGGGAAGGAGAGTCTTACACAGATACGCAGTATTTT
CDR3 protein: CASREGESYTDTQYF

J gene: TRBJ1-4
V gene: TRBV15
D gene: -
clone size: -
CDR3 DNA: TGTGCCACCAGCAGAGTGGGGCTCGGGGGTGAACTGTTTTTT
CDR3 protein: CATSRVGLGGELFF

J gene: TRBJ2-5
V gene: TRBV6-6
D gene: TRBD1
clone size: -
CDR3 DNA: TGTGCCAGCAGCAGAACAGGGGATTCGTACAATGGGCAGTACTTC
CDR3 protein: CASSRTGDSYNGQYF

J gene: TRBJ2-3
V gene: TRBV20-1
D gene: -
clone size: -
CDR3 DNA: TGCAGTGCTAGAGAGGGGTGGCAGCGGACCACAGATACGCAGTATTTT
CDR3 protein: CSAREGWQRTTDTQYF

J gene: TRBJ2-1
V gene: TRBV29-1
D gene: -
clone size: many
CDR3 DNA: TGCAGCGTAGGGAACTACAATGAGCAGTTCTTC
CDR3 protein: CSVGNYNEQFF

J gene: TRBJ1-4
V gene: TRBV20-1
D gene: -
clone size: few
CDR3 DNA: TGCAGTGCTAGGGCACCCGCTACTAATGAAAAACTGTTTTTT
CDR3 protein: CSARAPATNEKLFF